One and the same sample provided the 25 T cell receptor beta chains below, sequenced in a study of cytotoxic CD8 clonotypes in ibrutinib-treated CLL. Assay: immunoSEQ multiplex PCR; the TCRdb copy retains only in-frame clones and omits some. The sample shows approximately 16,000 clones, around 61% of them seen only once. The source was PBMCs, collected before ibrutinib treatment. These receptor sequences come from a human donor with chronic lymphocytic leukemia.

The J gene is TRBJ2-7, the V gene TRBV10-3; no firm D call. Germline V gives CDR1 ENHRY, CDR2 SYGVKD. V lost 0 bases to trimming and J lost 7 bases, with 13 bases between them. The CDR3 sequence is 14 residues long. CDR3 nucleotide sequence: TGTGCCATCAGTGAGTCTACGGGCAGTGGGGAGCAGTACTTC. Translated, it gives CAISESTGSGEQYF.

The rearrangement links TRBV2 to TRBJ2-5; TRBD2 aligns across 8 bases. V trimming: 7 bases; J trimming: 7 bases; junction bases outside the gene matches: 2. The V gene's germline CDR1 is SNHLY and CDR2 FYNNEI. The CDR3 has 11 amino acids. CDR3 sequence reads: CASKLAATQYF. DNA of the CDR3: TGTGCCAGCAAACTAGCGGCGACCCAGTACTTC.

The chain has TRBV6-5 and TRBJ1-5, with a tentative D call TRBD1 (6 bases). The CDR3 loop spans 12 amino acids. Germline loops: CDR1 MNHEY, CDR2 SVGAGI. V lost 7 bases, J lost 6 bases, and 10 bases lay in between. The DNA for the CDR3 is TGTGCCAGCACCTCCAGGGGTCAGCCCCAGCATTTT. As protein: CASTSRGQPQHF.

The chain couples TRBV9 to TRBJ2-5, with TRBD1 as a possible D gene (5 bases). From germline, CDR1 is SGDLS and CDR2 YYNGEE. The CDR3 totals 13 residues. The V end was cut by 0 bases, the J end by 7 bases, with 10 bases between. This CDR3 is CASSVGKGLTQYF. The CDR3, as DNA: TGTGCCAGCAGCGTAGGGAAGGGGCTGACCCAGTACTTC.

As DNA, the CDR3 is TGTGCCAGCTCACAGGGAGGGCCCTACGAGCAGTACGTC. This codes for CASSQGGPYEQYV. The genes are TRBV18 and TRBJ2-7, with 7 bases fitting TRBD2. J was trimmed by 2 bases and V by 4 bases; bases with no gene match: 2. In germline, CDR1 is KGHSH, CDR2 LQKENI. CDR3 length: 13 residues.

V usage is TRBV28 and J usage is TRBJ2-7; D possibly corresponds to TRBD1 (5 bases). The CDR3 is 12 amino acids. The V and J ends lost 6 bases and 3 bases respectively, with 9 bases between them. CDR1 is MDHEN and CDR2 is SYDVKM in the germline V gene. CDR3: CASRGRVYEQYF. The CDR3 coding sequence is TGTGCCAGCAGAGGCAGGGTCTACGAGCAGTACTTC.

This clone has only a few counts. V and J are TRBV5-5 and TRBJ2-7, with 9 bases that match TRBD1. V was clipped by 0 bases and J by 1 base; unmatched bases: 2. CDR1 is SGHKS and CDR2 is YYEKEE in the germline V gene (reference sequence). CDR3 length equals 15 residues. As DNA, the CDR3 is TGTGCCAGCAGCTTGGTGGGACAGGGATCCTACGAGCAGTACTTC. This codes for CASSLVGQGSYEQYF.

The chain joins TRBV28 to TRBJ2-1, with 12 bases lining up with TRBD2. The germline gives CDR1 MDHEN, CDR2 SYDVKM. This CDR3 region has 14 residues. V lost 6 bases, J lost 7 bases, and 4 bases stayed unmatched. The CDR3 region is CASRSSGRGNEQFF. DNA of the CDR3: TGTGCCAGCAGGTCTAGCGGGAGGGGGAATGAGCAGTTCTTC.

The V call is TRBV2, the J call TRBJ1-6; D is unresolved. Deletions cut 7 bases from V and 7 bases from J, with 8 bases between. Per germline, CDR1 SNHLY and CDR2 FYNNEI. The CDR3 is 12 amino acids. The CDR3 sequence: CASKPQNSPLHF. The CDR3 DNA follows: TGTGCCAGCAAGCCACAGAATTCACCCCTCCACTTT.

The CDR3 loop reads CASSPPSTESEQYF. CDR3 nucleotide sequence: TGTGCCAGCAGCCCCCCCTCGACCGAATCCGAGCAGTACTTC. The V and J genes are TRBV7-2 and TRBJ2-7; D remains ambiguous. V lost 5 bases and J lost 6, with 17 bases in between. Germline CDR1 SGHTA, CDR2 FQGNSA. This CDR3 has 14 amino acids.

This chain joins TRBV11-1 and TRBJ2-3; TRBD1 or TRBD2 may be the D gene (5 bases each). Germline values: CDR1 SGHAT, CDR2 FQDESV (reference sequence). Trimming pared 5 bases from V and 3 bases from J, leaving 15 bases between. The CDR3 covers 15 residues. The CDR3 region is CASSHRGGLTDTQYF. The CDR3 nucleotides read TGTGCCAGCAGCCATCGGGGCGGACTGACAGATACGCAGTATTTT. The full variable domain, its missing parts supplied by reference TRBV11-1 and TRBJ2-3, is EAEVAQSPRYKITEKSQAVAFWCDPISGHATLYWYRQILGQGPELLVQFQDESVVDDSQLPKDRFSAERLKGVDSTLKIQPAELGDSAMYLCASSHRGGLTDTQYFGPGTRLTVL.

Within the sample, this clone is medium-sized. This chain uses TRBV27 with TRBJ1-5; possible D gene TRBD1, 5 bases. Looked up from germline, CDR1 is MNHEY and CDR2 is SMNVEV (reference sequence). V lost 3 bases, J lost 5 bases, and 14 bases lay in between. CDR3 length: 15 amino acids. The CDR3 reads CASSLHVGDDQPQHF. CDR3 coding DNA: TGTGCCAGCAGTTTGCATGTAGGGGACGATCAGCCCCAGCATTTT.

V gene TRBV5-1 combines with J gene TRBJ1-4; the D gene is possibly TRBD1 (5 bases). The germline V gene encodes CDR1 SGHRS and CDR2 YFSETQ. The CDR3 totals 18 residues. V was cut by 1 base and J by 2 bases, with 18 bases left in between. The CDR3 loop is CASSLFGGREATNEKLFF. CDR3 DNA: TGCGCCAGCAGCTTGTTTGGGGGGAGAGAGGCGACTAATGAAAAACTGTTTTTT. The full variable domain, its missing parts supplied by reference TRBV5-1 and TRBJ1-4, is KAGVTQTPRYLIKTRGQQVTLSCSPISGHRSVSWYQQTPGQGLQFLFEYFSETQRNKGNFPGRFSGRQFSNSRSEMNVSTLELGDSALYLCASSLFGGREATNEKLFFGSGTQLSVL.

The chain combines TRBV10-2 with TRBJ2-5, with TRBD2 identical over 11 bases. The CDR3 runs 16 residues. The V gene end was trimmed by 6 bases and the J gene end by 4 bases; junction bases not matched to a gene: 10. Germline V CDR1 and CDR2: WSHSY, SAAADI. The CDR3 sequence is CASRGPSGGPGETQYF. DNA of the CDR3: TGCGCCAGCAGAGGGCCTAGCGGGGGGCCTGGAGAGACCCAGTACTTC.

This clone occurred once. The chain joins TRBV15 to TRBJ2-3; TRBD1 matches 8 bases. Trimming at V came to 1 base and at J to 6 bases, leaving 6 bases not matched to a gene. The germline V gene encodes CDR1 LNHNV and CDR2 YYDKDF (reference sequence). This CDR3 region has 15 residues. Here the CDR3 reads CATSRATGGMDTQYF. The CDR3, as DNA: TGTGCCACCAGCAGAGCCACAGGGGGGATGGATACGCAGTATTTT.

This clone was seen more than once but under ten times. The genes are TRBV5-1 and TRBJ1-2; 7 nucleotides agree with TRBD1. V lost 1 base and J lost 4; bases outside the gene matches: 4. The germline V gene encodes CDR1 SGHRS and CDR2 YFSETQ. CDR3 length equals 14 residues. This CDR3 is CASSLMQGGYGYTF. The CDR3, as DNA: TGCGCCAGCAGCTTGATGCAGGGGGGCTATGGCTACACCTTC.

The V gene is TRBV10-3, the J gene TRBJ2-7; 13 bases align to TRBD2. The germline gives CDR1 ENHRY, CDR2 SYGVKD. Trimming cost V 4 bases and J 5 bases; bases outside gene matches: 5. The length of the CDR3 is 15 residues. The CDR3 DNA reads as TGTGCCATCAGTGGGACTAGCGGGGGCAGAAACGAGCAGTACGTC. Its translation is CAISGTSGGRNEQYV.

The chain links TRBV2 to TRBJ2-1, with D perhaps assigned TRBD1 or TRBD2 (5 bases each). CDR1 and CDR2 (germline): SNHLY, FYNNEI. Trimming removed 1 base at V and 3 bases at J, with 10 bases between. The CDR3 covers 15 residues. This chain's CDR3 is CASSEVRDDYNEQFF. CDR3 bases: TGTGCCAGCAGTGAAGTCAGGGACGACTACAATGAGCAGTTCTTC.

J is TRBJ2-2 and V is TRBV7-2, with D tentatively TRBD2 (5 bases). V was cut by 11 bases and J by 1 base, with 14 bases left in between. Germline lookup yields CDR1 SGHTA and CDR2 FQGNSA. The CDR3 has 14 residues. CDR3 in amino acids: CACQASLNTGELFF. CDR3 DNA: TGTGCCTGCCAGGCTAGCCTGAACACCGGGGAGCTGTTTTTT.

V usage is TRBV2 and J usage is TRBJ2-3; 11 positions agree with TRBD2. Germline-derived CDR1 and CDR2 are SNHLY and FYNNEI. The V gene end was trimmed by 4 bases and the J gene end by 5 bases; junction bases not matched to a gene: 8. CDR3 length equals 16 residues. The CDR3 loop is CASSGVSGGAGDTQYF. In DNA form, the CDR3 reads TGTGCCAGCAGTGGGGTTAGCGGGGGGGCAGGAGATACGCAGTATTTT.

V gene TRBV10-1 combines with J gene TRBJ1-2; D unresolved. The CDR3 runs to 15 residues. Trimming shortened V by 5 bases and J by 4 bases, and 17 bases separated the two germline ends. CDR1 is WNHNN, CDR2 SYGVQD, per germline (reference sequence). The CDR3 nucleotides read TGCGCCAGCAGTTCCGTTAGACGAAAGACCTATGGCTACACCTTC. Its protein is CASSSVRRKTYGYTF.

This clone occurred a few times. The chain is built from TRBV6-5 and TRBJ1-4; 7 positions agree with TRBD1. CDR1 is MNHEY, CDR2 SVGAGI, per germline. The CDR3 is 15 residues long. With V trimmed by 5 bases and J by 7 bases, 10 bases remained unmatched. CDR3 DNA: TGTGCCAGCAGTCAAACCCAGGGGGGAGGTGAAAAACTGTTTTTT. Translation: CASSQTQGGGEKLFF.

The V call is TRBV10-1, the J call TRBJ1-5; no clear D gene. The CDR3 runs 18 residues. V lost 5 bases to trimming and J lost 0 bases, with 20 bases between them. Per germline, CDR1 WNHNN and CDR2 SYGVQD (reference sequence). In DNA form, the CDR3 reads TGCGCCAGCAGTTTACCCATTTTGGCGATGCATAGCAATCAGCCCCAGCATTTT. Its protein is CASSLPILAMHSNQPQHF.

This chain links TRBV5-4 with TRBJ1-4; TRBD1 matches at 8 bases. The CDR3 contains 14 residues. The germline V gene has CDR1 SGHNT and CDR2 YYREEE (reference sequence). V was clipped by 4 bases and J by 8 bases; unmatched bases: 7. This CDR3 reads CASSRGQVEEKLFF. The CDR3 region has the DNA TGTGCCAGCAGCCGGGGACAGGTGGAAGAAAAACTGTTTTTT.

The chain is built from TRBV7-2 and TRBJ2-3; 12 bases line up with TRBD1. Germline assignment: CDR1 SGHTA and CDR2 FQGNSA. V lost 10 bases and J lost 7; bases outside the gene matches: 9. This CDR3 is built from 14 residues. The CDR3 bases are TGTGCCACCTCTCCGGGACAGGGGGCTCATACGCAGTATTTT. Its translation is CATSPGQGAHTQYF.